These 27 T cell receptor beta chains share one sample of origin, sequenced in a study of immune evolution from preneoplasia to lung adenocarcinoma. Sequencing was performed with immunoSEQ multiplex PCR; in TCRdb, only in-frame clones are kept and a portion is missing. Here the sample spans some 10,000 clones, roughly three quarters being singletons. Sample: FFPE minimally invasive lung adenocarcinoma tissue. The source is a donor aged 70 or over with lung adenocarcinoma.

The V and J genes are TRBV5-6 and TRBJ2-2; 7 positions match TRBD2. The CDR3 covers 18 residues. With V trimmed by 2 bases and J by 1 base, 11 bases remained unmatched. Germline V lookup: CDR1 SGHDT, CDR2 YYEEEE. The CDR3 nucleotides are TGTGCCAGCAGCTTAGCGGGGTGGAAGCGGGAGAACACCGGGGAGCTGTTTTTT. Protein: CASSLAGWKRENTGELFF.

This chain joins TRBV19 and TRBJ2-5; D is tentatively TRBD1 or TRBD2 (5 bases each). The CDR3 is 15 amino acids. Per germline, CDR1 LNHDA and CDR2 SQIVND (reference sequence). Trimming left V 6 bases short and J 5 bases short, with 19 bases between. The CDR3 reads CASSTGTQARETQYF. CDR3 nucleotides: TGTGCCAGTAGCACCGGGACCCAGGCCAGGGAGACCCAGTACTTC.

The CDR3 sequence is CASSLRAGTPLNTGELFF. CDR3 in DNA: TGTGCCAGCAGCTTAAGGGCCGGGACACCCTTGAACACCGGGGAGCTGTTTTTT. This chain links TRBV7-8 with TRBJ2-2, with a weak D call TRBD1 (6 bases). Germline V gene sequence: CDR1 SGHVS, CDR2 FQNEAQ. Trimming cost V 2 bases and J 1 base, with 17 bases left between them. CDR3 length: 18 residues.

The chain links TRBV28 to TRBJ2-7, with 9 bases fitting TRBD1. Per germline, CDR1 MDHEN and CDR2 SYDVKM. V gave up 5 bases and J gave up 2 bases; unmatched junction bases: 7. The CDR3 contains 15 residues. The CDR3 here is CASSVYRGRTYEQYF. CDR3 DNA: TGTGCCAGCAGTGTATACAGGGGGCGTACCTACGAGCAGTACTTC.

This chain links TRBV2 with TRBJ1-4; D ambiguous. The CDR3 consists of 14 residues. Trimming shortened V by 3 bases and J by 7 bases, and 12 bases separated the two germline ends. Germline lookup yields CDR1 SNHLY and CDR2 FYNNEI. CDR3 sequence (DNA): TGTGCCAGCAGTGATGGCGGTGCGGGTGAAAAACTGTTTTTT. It yields the protein CASSDGGAGEKLFF.

V is TRBV7-8 and J is TRBJ2-7; TRBD1 matches 10 bases. The germline V gene has CDR1 SGHVS and CDR2 FQNEAQ. This CDR3 comprises 17 residues. After removal of 5 bases from V and 0 bases from J, the junction contained 10 bases not matched to a gene. The chain's CDR3 is CASSLLGTGALSYEQYF. Here the CDR3 DNA reads TGTGCCAGCAGCCTGTTGGGGACAGGGGCCCTCTCCTACGAGCAGTACTTC.

V usage is TRBV7-9 and J usage is TRBJ2-3; TRBD2 matches 13 bases. With V trimmed by 5 bases and J by 2 bases, 7 bases remained unmatched. The germline CDR1 and CDR2 sequences are SEHNR and FQNEAQ (reference sequence). The CDR3 runs 17 residues. CDR3 nucleotides: TGTGCCAGCAGCCCGAGACTAGCGGGAGGACACACAGATACGCAGTATTTT. This translates into CASSPRLAGGHTDTQYF.

The V gene is TRBV28, the J gene TRBJ1-5; D may be TRBD1 (6 bases). The CDR3 runs to 13 residues. Germline CDR1 MDHEN, CDR2 SYDVKM. V was pared by 6 bases and J by 2 bases, with 8 bases between. CDR3: CASRGGRNQPQHF. The DNA of the CDR3 is TGTGCCAGCAGGGGGGGCCGCAATCAGCCCCAGCATTTT.

This clone appeared a single time. The chain links TRBV15 to TRBJ2-1; D is undetermined. Trimming removed 0 bases at V and 10 bases at J, with 10 bases between. The CDR3 is made up of 13 amino acids. Germline CDR1 reads LNHNV; CDR2 reads YYDKDF (reference sequence). The CDR3 bases are TGTGCCACCAGCAGAGATATCGCCACCGAGCAGTTCTTC. Residues: CATSRDIATEQFF.

V gene TRBV2 combines with J gene TRBJ2-5; 13 positions agree with TRBD2. CDR3 length: 16 amino acids. CDR1 and CDR2 from the germline V gene are SNHLY and FYNNEI. With V trimmed by 6 bases and J by 2 bases, 6 bases remained unmatched. In DNA form, the CDR3 reads TGTGCCAGCAGCGCGGGACTAGCGGGAAAACAAGAGACCCAGTACTTC. This sequence encodes CASSAGLAGKQETQYF. The complete variable domain, with remaining parts taken from reference TRBV2 and TRBJ2-5, reads EPEVTQTPSHQVTQMGQEVILRCVPISNHLYFYWYRQILGQKVEFLVSFYNNEISEKSEIFDDQFSVERPDGSNFTLKIRSTKLEDSAMYFCASSAGLAGKQETQYFGPGTRLLVL.

The chain links TRBV30 to TRBJ1-2; 10 bases agree with TRBD1. The ends lost 7 bases at V and 8 bases at J; junction bases unmatched: 10. The CDR3 sequence is 13 residues long. Germline loops: CDR1 GTSNPN, CDR2 SVGIG (reference sequence). The CDR3 region has the DNA TGTGCCTTACGGGACAGGGGTCTCGGCGGCTACACCTTC. Amino acids: CALRDRGLGGYTF. Together with reference TRBV30 and TRBJ1-2, the CDR3 gives the full variable domain: SQTIHQWPATLVQPVGSPLSLECTVEGTSNPNLYWYRQAAGRGLQLLFYSVGIGQISSEVPQNLSASRPQDRQFILSSKKLLLSDSGFYLCALRDRGLGGYTFGSGTRLTVV.

This clone is classed as medium-sized (0.01 to 0.1%). The chain recombines TRBV7-9 with TRBJ2-1; TRBD2 matches 8 bases. The germline V gene encodes CDR1 SEHNR and CDR2 FQNEAQ (reference sequence). V lost 1 base, J lost 5 bases, and 1 base stayed unmatched. CDR3 length equals 14 residues. CDR3 region: CASSLGLANNEQFF. For the CDR3, the DNA is TGTGCCAGCAGCTTAGGACTAGCGAACAATGAGCAGTTCTTC. Filled out from reference TRBV7-9 and TRBJ2-1, the complete variable domain reads DTGVSQNPRHKITKRGQNVTFRCDPISEHNRLYWYRQTLGQGPEFLTYFQNEAQLEKSRLLSDRFSAERPKGSFSTLEIQRTEQGDSAMYLCASSLGLANNEQFFGPGTRLTVL.

This clone was seen only once. The chain has TRBV7-2 and TRBJ1-2, with 7 nucleotides matching TRBD1. CDR3 length: 14 residues. Trimming cost V 0 bases and J 5 bases; bases outside gene matches: 3. From germline, CDR1 is SGHTA and CDR2 FQGNSA. The CDR3 DNA follows: TGTGCCAGCAGCTTAGCGTCGGGACAGTATGGCTACACCTTC. Protein: CASSLASGQYGYTF.

The gene calls are TRBV7-2 and TRBJ1-1; possibly TRBD1 for D (6 bases). The CDR3 is 15 amino acids. CDR1 SGHTA and CDR2 FQGNSA come from the germline V gene. V lost 0 bases and J 5 bases, leaving 13 bases between the germline ends. The CDR3 coding sequence is TGTGCCAGCAGCTTAGCGGGGGGCTATAGGACTGAAGCTTTCTTT. Translated: CASSLAGGYRTEAFF.

This chain links TRBV5-5 with TRBJ2-2, with 7 bases that match TRBD2. The junction had 8 bases not matched to a gene; V was cut back by 4 bases and J by 5 bases. There are 15 residues in the CDR3. Germline CDR1 SGHKS, CDR2 YYEKEE (reference sequence). Here the CDR3 reads CASSRKGEGTGELFF. In DNA, the CDR3 is TGTGCCAGCAGCCGGAAAGGGGAGGGAACCGGGGAGCTGTTTTTT.

V is TRBV28 and J is TRBJ1-2, with a possible D match to TRBD1 (5 bases). V lost 4 bases to trimming and J lost 4 bases, with 13 bases between them. This CDR3 comprises 14 residues. Germline V gene data show CDR1 as MDHEN and CDR2 as SYDVKM. CDR3 sequence reads: CASSSYRLGYGYTF. In DNA, the CDR3 is TGTGCCAGCAGTTCATACAGGCTGGGCTATGGCTACACCTTC.

This clone came up a few times. The gene calls are TRBV30 and TRBJ1-5; D gene unclear. V was trimmed by 2 bases and J by 4 bases, leaving 12 bases between them. CDR3 length: 14 amino acids. Looked up from germline, CDR1 is GTSNPN and CDR2 is SVGIG (reference sequence). The CDR3 here is CAWSPAGVNQPQHF. The DNA of the CDR3 is TGTGCCTGGAGTCCGGCCGGGGTTAATCAGCCCCAGCATTTT.

The chain is built from TRBV6-1 and TRBJ1-1; D is undetermined. With 2 bases removed from V and 1 base from J, the gap between germline ends came to 2 bases. Germline loops: CDR1 MNHNS, CDR2 SASEGT. The CDR3 sequence is 12 residues long. The DNA for the CDR3 is TGTGCCAGCAGTGAATGGAACACTGAAGCTTTCTTT. Translating gives CASSEWNTEAFF.

The chain has TRBV5-6 and TRBJ1-2; 8 nucleotides align to TRBD1. Unmatched junction bases numbered 10, after V lost 0 bases and J lost 6 bases. CDR1 and CDR2 (germline): SGHDT, YYEEEE. This CDR3 contains 16 residues. CDR3 sequence: CASSLGPGGLGDGYTF. CDR3 coding DNA: TGTGCCAGCAGCTTGGGTCCAGGGGGCCTGGGGGATGGCTACACCTTC. Supplemented by reference TRBV5-6 and TRBJ1-2, the full variable domain reads DAGVTQSPTHLIKTRGQQVTLRCSPKSGHDTVSWYQQALGQGPQFIFQYYEEEERQRGNFPDRFSGHQFPNYSSELNVNALLLGDSALYLCASSLGPGGLGDGYTFGSGTRLTVV.

V is TRBV5-1 and J is TRBJ2-1; 9 bases are a match to TRBD2. With V trimmed by 0 bases and J by 0 bases, 13 bases remained unmatched. CDR1 is SGHRS, CDR2 YFSETQ, per germline. The CDR3 is 20 amino acids. CDR3: CASSLVGAGGIESSYNEQFF. CDR3 in DNA: TGCGCCAGCAGCTTGGTGGGAGCGGGAGGAATCGAAAGCTCCTACAATGAGCAGTTCTTC. Using reference TRBV5-1 and TRBJ2-1 for the parts outside the CDR3, the full variable domain is KAGVTQTPRYLIKTRGQQVTLSCSPISGHRSVSWYQQTPGQGLQFLFEYFSETQRNKGNFPGRFSGRQFSNSRSEMNVSTLELGDSALYLCASSLVGAGGIESSYNEQFFGPGTRLTVL.

The chain recombines TRBV28 with TRBJ2-7; no clear D gene. Per the germline V gene, CDR1 is MDHEN and CDR2 is SYDVKM. The V gene lost 5 bases and the J gene lost 0 bases, with 8 bases spanning the gap. The CDR3 runs 13 residues. CDR3 region: CASSGSLSYEQYF. The CDR3 nucleotides are TGTGCCAGCAGTGGCAGTCTCTCCTACGAGCAGTACTTC.

Within the sample, this clone is large (0.1 to 1%). The V and J genes are TRBV19 and TRBJ2-2; TRBD2 matches at 8 bases. In germline, CDR1 is LNHDA, CDR2 SQIVND (reference sequence). CDR3 length equals 15 residues. With 5 bases clipped from V and 5 bases from J, the junction kept 7 bases outside the gene matches. The CDR3 is CASSPVAGWTGELFF. The CDR3 bases are TGTGCCAGTAGTCCGGTAGCGGGATGGACCGGGGAGCTGTTTTTT.

This clone was observed once. V is TRBV9 and J is TRBJ2-1; D gene unclear. Deletions cut 0 bases from V and 0 bases from J, with 10 bases between. The CDR3 is 16 amino acids. CDR1 SGDLS and CDR2 YYNGEE come from the germline V gene. The CDR3 here is CASSVGILSSYNEQFF. The CDR3 bases are TGTGCCAGCAGCGTAGGAATTCTAAGCTCCTACAATGAGCAGTTCTTC.

CDR3 residues: CASSLDRSTDTQYF. DNA for the CDR3: TGTGCCAGCAGTCTGGACAGGTCCACAGATACGCAGTATTTT. The chain combines TRBV5-8 with TRBJ2-3; 7 nucleotides align to TRBD1. V dropped 5 bases and J dropped 2; count of bases not matched to a gene: 5. This CDR3 has 14 residues. Germline V lookup: CDR1 SGHTS, CDR2 YDEGEE.

The genes are TRBV19 and TRBJ1-1; the D gene is possibly TRBD1 (6 bases). The germline gives CDR1 LNHDA, CDR2 SQIVND (reference sequence). The V gene lost 5 bases and the J gene lost 3 bases, with 10 bases spanning the gap. The CDR3 sequence is 13 residues long. The CDR3 loop reads CASSPQGHTEAFF. CDR3 DNA: TGTGCCAGTAGTCCTCAGGGGCACACTGAAGCTTTCTTT.

There are a few counts of this clone. The chain links TRBV5-1 to TRBJ2-6, with D perhaps given as TRBD1 or TRBD2 (5 bases each). The CDR3 consists of 15 residues. The V end lost 5 bases, the J end lost 4 bases, and 13 bases lay between the germline ends. The germline V gene encodes CDR1 SGHRS and CDR2 YFSETQ. The CDR3 reads CASSLLEGGANVLTF. The CDR3 nucleotides read TGCGCCAGCAGTCTACTAGAGGGGGGGGCCAACGTCCTGACTTTC.

This sequence joins TRBV4-1 and TRBJ2-1, with no clear D. Trimming removed 1 base from V and 4 bases from J, with 11 bases in between. The CDR3 covers 15 residues. The germline gives CDR1 MGHRA, CDR2 YSYEKL. Here the CDR3 DNA reads TGCGCCAGCAGCCAAGTTGAGGTAGATTACAATGAGCAGTTCTTC. Its translation: CASSQVEVDYNEQFF.